This TCR beta chain was profiled in a study of shared clonotypes between healthy human individuals (dated by TCRdb to 2019 to 2021). General notes on the study: A few men and a couple of women, aged 18 to 49 years, made up the cohort. For each donor, three plates each were used for CD4 naive and CD4 memory, two plates were used for CD8 naive, and one plate was used for CD8 memory. The study deeply sequenced blood TCR repertoires of roughly five healthy adults to estimate repertoire size and the extent of clonotype sharing between individuals. To increase sequencing depth and limit assay-specific biases, TCR repertoire library preparation and sequencing were carried out by different laboratories using diverse techniques. Leukapheresis yielded between about 0.9 and 8.9 billion PBMCs per donor.

V drops 5 bases and J drops 1 base, leaving 8 bases in between. The CDR3 sequence holds 14 residues, the cysteine and phenylalanine included. Only the CDR3 region is kept as DNA, spanning 42 bases read in frame from base 1. From the germline V gene, CDR1 is SGHTA and CDR2 is FQGTGA. Regarding this clone: Its cognate antigen has yet to be identified. No quality values exist for individual bases; no much larger clone is one base distant. This CDR3 is also generated by other DNA sequences in the sample.

The donors were healthy, HIV-negative adults who had no recently reported acute infections or vaccinations. Only Caucasian adults living in Nashville, Tennessee, USA were represented among the donors. CD4+ T cells were enriched by magnetic negative selection; naive cells were then positively selected on CD45RA, and the negative fraction formed the memory subset. After blood collection by leukapheresis, PBMCs were isolated using Ficoll-Histopaque density gradient centrifugation and then cryopreserved in the vapor phase of liquid nitrogen. Analytical flow cytometry was used to check the purity and quantity of each magnetically sorted T cell population. Genomic DNA was isolated from each sorted fraction and quantified by UV absorbance on a Nanodrop 2000c. Using the deep immunoSEQ assay, multiplex PCR amplified TCR CDR3 regions from genomic DNA. Extracted genomic DNA from each cell subset was spread evenly across all wells of several immunoSEQ 96-well plates, with each plate serving as a replicate. For sorted subsets, each replicate PCR was loaded with about 200 ng genomic DNA, equivalent to 30,000 or so T cell genomes. Purified libraries were measured with a Qubit 3.0 fluorometer, size-checked on a Bioanalyzer 2100, and measured again with the KAPA Library Quantification kit. A separate single-read 150-cycle Illumina NextSeq 550 flow cell was used to sequence each immunoSEQ 96-well plate. Concerning the study's data processing: Because the immunoSEQ output held only junctional sequences and lacked quality scores, the filtering could not match the filtering applied to full-length reads. Sequences were annotated with PyIR, a Python wrapper for IgBLAST v1.9, and V/J genes and CDR3 were assigned using IMGT germline references. Any read was removed if the V/J assignment was weak (E-value above 1e-6), the CDR3 was missing, or the read contained stop codons, out-of-frame junctions, or ambiguous translated residues. V3J clonotypes were defined as sequences sharing the same inferred V gene, J gene, and CDR3 amino acid sequence. To compute the percentage overlap between repertoires, the number of shared unique clonotypes was divided by the size of the smaller repertoire. Richness of each repertoire was evaluated using RTK rarefaction, the Chao1 estimator, and Recon v2.1 estimates of unobserved clonotypes. Generation probabilities were computed with OLGA for all TCRbeta clonotypes obtained by the gDNA method from a few donors. TCRdb took over this immuneACCESS table, retaining in-frame rearrangements with V and J assigned. Such tables are incomplete; in checked studies, under half of the missing clones stem from an unresolved V gene, and the remainder is unexplained. For V, J and clone size, that table is used; D and trimming come from the DNA. For this sample there are 1.4 million or so clones; 98% to 99% appear just once. The ten top clones hold roughly 0.36% of the sample.

Points the paper makes about the study in general: Incomplete sequencing was indicated by rarefaction of sorted-subset datasets, despite the large sequencing depth. Clonotypes shared by all four sorted-subset donors showed higher generation probabilities than non-shared clonotypes. Sharing across a few donors was observed for 5% to 6.5% of naive CD4, 3% to 3.5% of naive CD8, 2% to 2.5% of memory CD4, and about 0.39% of memory CD8 clonotypes. Sampling was restricted to blood, and TCR repertoires in tissue are likely to differ from TCR repertoires in blood. Pairwise subsampling indicated that sequencing depth was expected to affect the degree of clonotype sharing among donors. Naive subsets generally had larger estimated clonotype richness than memory subsets did. Because the study included only a small number of donors, the genetic and exposure-history diversity represented was limited.

The TCR sequence derives from a man aged 25-45 years in good health. The V and J genes are TRBV7-3 and TRBJ2-2; the D gene identity is not certain. The material sequenced was naive CD4+ T cells sorted from blood. This specimen's cell subset or site label, interpreted: CD45RA+ positively selected. The CDR3 region has the sequence CASSQTVNTGELFF. The nucleotide sequence reads as follows: TGTGCCAGCAGCCAAACAGTGAACACCGGGGAGCTGTTTTTT.